A single sample is the source of the 12 T cell receptor beta chains below, sequenced in a study of T cells in localized non-small cell lung cancer. Sequencing was performed with immunoSEQ multiplex PCR; in TCRdb, only in-frame clones are kept and a portion is missing. The sample comprises about 940 clones, around 20% of which are singletons, and about 11% rests with the top ten. Sample: normal lung tissue next to the tumor, taken before any cancer treatment. The receptors stem from a man aged 35-75 years with stage III squamous cell lung carcinoma.

The V and J genes are TRBV19 and TRBJ1-3, with TRBD1 as a possible D gene (6 bases). The length of the CDR3 is 17 residues. Germline V gives CDR1 LNHDA, CDR2 SQIVND (reference sequence). Between the trimmed V and J ends, which lost 5 bases and 1 base, there was a span of 18 bases. The CDR3 spells CASSPTTGRRSGNTIYF. CDR3 DNA: TGTGCCAGTAGTCCCACCACAGGGCGGAGGTCTGGAAACACCATATATTTT.

This clone was seen a few times. J is TRBJ1-2 and V is TRBV30; D not certain. The V and J ends lost 5 bases and 0 bases respectively, with 13 bases between them. The CDR3 contains 14 residues. Germline values: CDR1 GTSNPN, CDR2 SVGIG (reference sequence). CDR3 DNA: TGTGCCTGGTTGAAAGGCTTCCCTAACTATGGCTACACCTTC. The encoded protein is CAWLKGFPNYGYTF.

The chain uses TRBV18 and TRBJ2-3; 13 positions agree with TRBD2. V shed 6 bases, J shed 3 bases, and the junction held 3 bases outside the gene matches. CDR1 and CDR2 from the germline V gene are KGHSH and LQKENI. This CDR3 spans 15 amino acids. The chain's CDR3 is CASSRLAGGTDTQYF. The CDR3 coding sequence is TGTGCCAGCTCCAGACTAGCGGGGGGAACAGATACGCAGTATTTT.

This clone was observed a handful of times. The chain joins TRBV4-1 to TRBJ2-7; D uncertain. The V and J ends lost 2 bases and 3 bases respectively, with 8 bases between them. This CDR3 comprises 13 residues. Per the germline V gene, CDR1 is MGHRA and CDR2 is YSYEKL. The chain's CDR3 is CASSQNLNYEQYF. For the CDR3, the DNA is TGCGCCAGCAGCCAAAACTTAAACTACGAGCAGTACTTC.

The chain uses TRBV9 and TRBJ2-7, with 12 bases that match TRBD2. The germline CDR1 and CDR2 sequences are SGDLS and YYNGEE. V shed 4 bases and J 2 bases; nucleotides not matched to a gene: 1. This CDR3 contains 14 residues. CDR3 region: CASSPSGGAYEQYF. The CDR3 DNA reads TGTGCCAGCAGCCCTAGCGGGGGGGCCTACGAGCAGTACTTC.

Relative to its sample, this clone is medium-sized (0.01 to 0.1%). The J gene is TRBJ2-5, the V gene TRBV11-3, with D tentatively TRBD2 (6 bases). V lost 3 bases to trimming and J lost 3 bases, with 17 bases between them. This CDR3 is 16 amino acids long. Germline V gene lookup returns CDR1 SGHNT and CDR2 YENEEA. This CDR3 reads CASSLGVGGAEETQYF. The CDR3 nucleotides read TGTGCCAGCAGCTTGGGTGTAGGCGGGGCCGAAGAGACCCAGTACTTC.

This clone was seen more than once but under ten times. The chain joins TRBV5-1 to TRBJ2-7; D is possibly TRBD1 or TRBD2 (7 bases each). With 4 bases removed from V and 0 bases from J, the gap between germline ends came to 14 bases. The V gene's germline CDR1 is SGHRS and CDR2 YFSETQ. The CDR3 runs 15 residues. The CDR3 loop reads CASSDQGGASYEQYF. The CDR3 region has the DNA TGCGCCAGCAGCGACCAGGGGGGGGCCTCCTACGAGCAGTACTTC.

The rearrangement uses TRBV29-1 and TRBJ1-1, with D possibly matching TRBD1 (5 bases). The germline gives CDR1 SQVTM, CDR2 ANQGSEA. V gave up 1 base and J gave up 5 bases, with 14 bases separating them. The CDR3 extends over 14 amino acids. The CDR3: CSVEVGQGGTEAFF. For the CDR3, the DNA is TGCAGCGTTGAAGTGGGTCAGGGCGGGACTGAAGCTTTCTTT.

This clone is labeled medium-sized. This chain joins TRBV11-3 and TRBJ2-5; 8 bases are shared with TRBD2. V lost 3 bases to trimming and J lost 4 bases; unmatched junction nucleotides: 10. This CDR3 region has 16 residues. Germline CDR1 and CDR2: SGHNT and YENEEA. The CDR3 sequence: CASSFLGRALLETQYF. Written as DNA, the CDR3 is TGTGCCAGCAGCTTCCTCGGGAGGGCCCTCCTAGAGACCCAGTACTTC.

This clone has just a few counts. The chain uses TRBV6-8 and TRBJ1-1, with 8 nucleotides matching TRBD1. The CDR3 contains 17 residues. Unmatched junction bases numbered 8, after V lost 0 bases and J lost 2 bases. From germline, CDR1 is MNHGY and CDR2 SAAAGT. The CDR3 loop reads CASSYSPTGGLNTEAFF. In DNA, the CDR3 is TGTGCCAGCAGTTACTCGCCCACAGGGGGTCTTAACACTGAAGCTTTCTTT.

By sample fraction, this clone is large. V gene TRBV11-3 combines with J gene TRBJ2-1; the D is unclear. CDR1 and CDR2 from the germline V gene are SGHNT and YENEEA. CDR3 length: 14 amino acids. Trimming stripped 3 bases from V and 0 bases from J, with 6 bases between. CDR3 nucleotide sequence: TGTGCCAGCAGCTTGGAGAGCTCCTACAATGAGCAGTTCTTC. Its protein product is CASSLESSYNEQFF.

The count of this clone is one. V gene TRBV14 combines with J gene TRBJ2-1, with D hard to call. The V gene lost 4 bases and the J gene lost 9 bases, with 16 bases spanning the gap. There are 14 residues in the CDR3. Germline V lookup: CDR1 SGHDN, CDR2 FVKESK. CDR3 residues: CASSPLFGNGEQFF. CDR3 DNA: TGTGCCAGCAGCCCACTTTTTGGGAACGGTGAGCAGTTCTTC.